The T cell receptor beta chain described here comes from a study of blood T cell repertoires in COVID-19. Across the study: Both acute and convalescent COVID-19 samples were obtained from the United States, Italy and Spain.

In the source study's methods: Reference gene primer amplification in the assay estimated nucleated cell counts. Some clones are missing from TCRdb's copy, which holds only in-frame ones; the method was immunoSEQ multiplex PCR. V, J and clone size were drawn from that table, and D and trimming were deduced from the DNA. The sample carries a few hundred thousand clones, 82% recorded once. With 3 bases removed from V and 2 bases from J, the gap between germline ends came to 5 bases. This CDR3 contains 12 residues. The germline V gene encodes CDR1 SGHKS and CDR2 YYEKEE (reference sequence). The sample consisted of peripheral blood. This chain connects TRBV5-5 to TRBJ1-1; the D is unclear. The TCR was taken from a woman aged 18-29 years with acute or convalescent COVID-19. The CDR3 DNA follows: TGTGCCAGCAGCTGGAGAAACACTGAAGCTTTCTTT. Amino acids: CASSWRNTEAFF. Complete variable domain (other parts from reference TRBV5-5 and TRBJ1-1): DAGVTQSPTHLIKTRGQQVTLRCSPISGHKSVSWYQQVLGQGPQFIFQYYEKEERGRGNFPDRFSARQFPNYSSELNVNALLLGDSALYLCASSWRNTEAFFGQGTRLTVV.